This T cell receptor (beta chain) was captured by sequencing in a study of cytomegalovirus exposure and HLA in healthy donors. PCR employed 60 Vbeta and 13 Jbeta primers. Assay: immunoSEQ multiplex PCR; the TCRdb copy retains only in-frame clones and omits some. This table holds 200,000 to 250,000 clones. Per germline, CDR1 MNHEY and CDR2 SVGAGI. This CDR3 has 13 amino acids. With 8 bases removed from V and 2 bases from J, the gap between germline ends came to 12 bases. The chain uses TRBV6-5 and TRBJ2-5, with D maybe TRBD1 (5 bases). The TCR sequence derives from a girl under 10 years old in good health and CMV-seropositive. Sequencing was done on a sample of PBMCs. The CDR3 here is CASHGYRQETQYF. The CDR3 nucleotides are TGTGCCAGCCATGGGTACAGGCAAGAGACCCAGTACTTC.